The 15 T cell receptor beta chains listed next were all sequenced from one sample in a study of blood T cell repertoires in COVID-19. Data came from immunoSEQ multiplex PCR; TCRdb stores just in-frame clones and leaves some out. The sample lists 150,000 to 200,000 clones, roughly 80% occurring once. Sequencing was done on a sample of peripheral blood. The receptors were gathered from a man between 65 and 80 years old with acute or convalescent COVID-19.

The rearrangement joins TRBV7-2 to TRBJ1-2; no reliable D call. Per germline, CDR1 SGHTA and CDR2 FQGNSA. Trimming removed 1 base from V and 2 bases from J, with 11 bases in between. The CDR3 totals 15 residues. The CDR3 DNA follows: TGTGCCAGCAGCTTAGGGATGTCGGGGAACTATGGCTACACCTTC. Amino acid sequence: CASSLGMSGNYGYTF.

The chain employs TRBV7-6 and TRBJ1-1; tentatively, D is TRBD1 (6 bases). Trimming removed 5 bases at V and 6 bases at J, with 16 bases between. In germline, CDR1 is SGHVS, CDR2 FNYEAQ. This CDR3 has 14 amino acids. In nucleotides, the CDR3 is TGTGCCAGCAGCGCGTTAGACAGGAGCGCTGAAGCTTTCTTT. This encodes CASSALDRSAEAFF.

V gene TRBV11-2 combines with J gene TRBJ1-2; weak D call: TRBD1 (6 bases). Germline V gene sequence: CDR1 SGHAT, CDR2 FQNNGV. Trimming took 5 bases from V and 5 from J, leaving 12 bases between them. The CDR3 contains 13 residues. CDR3 DNA sequence: TGTGCCAGCAGCCTAGGGGGGGGATATGGCTACACCTTC. Translation gives CASSLGGGYGYTF.

V gene TRBV20-1 combines with J gene TRBJ2-3; 9 bases are a match to TRBD2. The germline V gene encodes CDR1 DFQATT and CDR2 SNEGSKA (reference sequence). The CDR3 has 17 residues. The V segment lost 3 bases and the J segment 0 bases; nucleotides outside the gene matches: 10. CDR3 in DNA: TGCAGTGCTAGTCCCCTAGCGGGGCCCGAAAGCACAGATACGCAGTATTTT. Its protein product is CSASPLAGPESTDTQYF.

The chain employs TRBV6-5 and TRBJ2-3; TRBD1 aligns across 8 bases. CDR1 and CDR2 (germline): MNHEY, SVGAGI. The J segment lost 0 bases and the V segment lost 4 bases, leaving 3 bases of the junction unmatched. This CDR3 is 15 amino acids long. The CDR3 spells CASSFQGASTDTQYF. In DNA, the CDR3 is TGTGCCAGCAGTTTCCAGGGGGCGAGCACAGATACGCAGTATTTT.

The chain carries TRBV27 and TRBJ1-1; D might be TRBD1 (5 bases). The germline CDR1 and CDR2 sequences are MNHEY and SMNVEV (reference sequence). V was cut by 5 bases and J by 2 bases, with 9 bases left in between. The length of the CDR3 is 13 residues. The CDR3 DNA reads TGTGCCAGCAGTGACAGTATAAACACTGAAGCTTTCTTT. This sequence encodes CASSDSINTEAFF.

A few counts support this clone. CDR3 sequence (DNA): TGTGCCAGCACCCAGGGGGGAGGAGATACGCAGTATTTT. Its translation is CASTQGGGDTQYF. This rearrangement joins TRBV6-5 to TRBJ2-3; perhaps TRBD1 as D (7 bases). The length of the CDR3 is 13 residues. Trimming shortened V by 7 bases and J by 5 bases, and 13 bases separated the two germline ends. Germline V lookup: CDR1 MNHEY, CDR2 SVGAGI.

The chain uses TRBV4-2 and TRBJ2-1, with D maybe TRBD2 (6 bases). The V end lost 0 bases, the J end lost 2 bases, and 14 bases lay between the germline ends. Germline CDR1 LGHNA, CDR2 YNFKEQ. The CDR3 has 17 residues. This CDR3 reads CASSQDSRLEAYNEQFF. Here the CDR3 DNA reads TGTGCCAGCAGCCAAGATAGTCGACTAGAAGCCTACAATGAGCAGTTCTTC.

The chain recombines TRBV10-2 with TRBJ1-6; the match to TRBD1 covers 10 bases. Germline CDR1 reads WSHSY; CDR2 reads SAAADI. V was clipped by 3 bases and J by 7 bases; unmatched bases: 9. The CDR3 runs to 17 residues. CDR3 DNA: TGCGCCAGCAGTGACCCAGCGGGACAGGGGAAAAATTCACCCCTCCACTTT. As protein: CASSDPAGQGKNSPLHF.

The V call is TRBV10-2, the J call TRBJ2-2; 7 bases agree with TRBD2. The CDR3 is 16 amino acids. Germline V gene sequence: CDR1 WSHSY, CDR2 SAAADI. J lost 0 bases, V lost 2 bases, and 3 bases had no gene match. The CDR3 sequence is CASSESLAANTGELFF. The CDR3 nucleotides read TGCGCCAGCAGTGAGAGTCTAGCGGCGAACACCGGGGAGCTGTTTTTT.

This sequence joins TRBV27 and TRBJ1-1, with a tentative D call TRBD1 (5 bases). The length of the CDR3 is 14 residues. Trimming stripped 2 bases from V and 4 bases from J, with 11 bases between. Germline V gene data show CDR1 as MNHEY and CDR2 as SMNVEV (reference sequence). This CDR3 is CASSLAGLVTEAFF. The CDR3 region has the DNA TGTGCCAGCAGTTTAGCAGGGCTGGTCACTGAAGCTTTCTTT.

The chain recombines TRBV6-5 with TRBJ2-3; D may be TRBD1 (5 bases). From germline, CDR1 is MNHEY and CDR2 SVGAGI. This CDR3 is 15 amino acids long. V was trimmed by 1 base and J by 1 base, leaving 9 bases between them. CDR3 nucleotides: TGTGCCAGCAGTTACTTTACAGGCGGCACAGATACGCAGTATTTT. Protein sequence: CASSYFTGGTDTQYF.

This sequence joins TRBV7-6 and TRBJ1-5; TRBD1 aligns across 8 bases. This CDR3 has 15 residues. Germline-derived CDR1 and CDR2 are SGHVS and FNYEAQ. Trimming took 1 base from V and 1 from J; bases not matched to a gene: 0. CDR3 nucleotide sequence: TGTGCCAGCAGCTTAGGGACAGGGAGCAATCAGCCCCAGCATTTT. Translation: CASSLGTGSNQPQHF. Looking up the rest from reference TRBV7-6 and TRBJ1-5 gives the full variable domain: GAGVSQSPRYKVTKRGQDVALRCDPISGHVSLYWYRQALGQGPEFLTYFNYEAQQDKSGLPNDRFSAERPEGSISTLTIQRTEQRDSAMYRCASSLGTGSNQPQHFGDGTRLSIL.

The gene calls are TRBV5-1 and TRBJ2-1; TRBD1 matches 8 bases. V gave up 5 bases and J gave up 0 bases; unmatched junction bases: 10. The CDR3 runs to 17 residues. Germline values: CDR1 SGHRS, CDR2 YFSETQ. CDR3 loop: CASSFRTGTISYNEQFF. The CDR3 bases are TGCGCCAGCAGTTTCAGGACAGGGACGATCTCCTACAATGAGCAGTTCTTC.

The chain combines TRBV18 with TRBJ2-7; 9 bases match TRBD1. V dropped 5 bases and J dropped 6; count of bases not matched to a gene: 2. The CDR3 extends over 12 amino acids. CDR1 KGHSH and CDR2 LQKENI come from the germline V gene. CDR3 amino acids: CASSVDRGEQYF. The DNA of the CDR3 is TGTGCCAGCTCAGTGGACAGGGGCGAGCAGTACTTC.